The entry below gives a single T cell receptor (beta chain) sequence along with its context. It may be a read error: a sequence one base away is much more abundant. The missing conserved phenylalanine or tryptophan at the end of this CDR3 makes a read error likely. This entry belongs to a study of tumor-infiltrating lymphocytes in primary liver carcinoma. The length of the CDR3 is 15 residues. The V gene end was trimmed by 5 bases and the J gene end by 5 bases; junction bases not matched to a gene: 6. Germline CDR1 and CDR2: LGHNA and YNFKEQ. TCR beta cDNA was reverse-transcribed from roughly 520 ng of total RNA. The reaction used a constant-region primer and ProtoScript II reverse transcriptase. Libraries covering TCR beta were generated through three nested multiplex PCR rounds (using a slightly modified ARM-PCR). Amplification in the first two PCR rounds was performed using TRBV1-TRBV30 forward primers and a C-beta reverse primer for around 9 cycles each. MiXCR, applied by TCRdb to the multiplex PCR reads, yields one record per CDR3 protein. Counted here are tens of thousands of distinct CDR3 sequences, 72% occurring once; the ten biggest clones make up around 19%.

Co-extraction of RNA and DNA was performed on roughly 17-32 mg of unsorted bulk tissue. J is TRBJ2-3 and V is TRBV4-2; TRBD2 matches at 11 bases. The TCR was taken from a man aged 35 to 55 with primary liver carcinoma and hepatitis B virus infection. Sequencing was done on a sample of liver tumor tissue from sampling region 1. The subset was: tumor region T1, superior pole. The CDR3 nucleotides read TGTGCCAGCAGCGAGACTAGCGGGGCCGGAGATACGCAGTATCTT. Translated, it gives CASSETSGAGDTQYL.